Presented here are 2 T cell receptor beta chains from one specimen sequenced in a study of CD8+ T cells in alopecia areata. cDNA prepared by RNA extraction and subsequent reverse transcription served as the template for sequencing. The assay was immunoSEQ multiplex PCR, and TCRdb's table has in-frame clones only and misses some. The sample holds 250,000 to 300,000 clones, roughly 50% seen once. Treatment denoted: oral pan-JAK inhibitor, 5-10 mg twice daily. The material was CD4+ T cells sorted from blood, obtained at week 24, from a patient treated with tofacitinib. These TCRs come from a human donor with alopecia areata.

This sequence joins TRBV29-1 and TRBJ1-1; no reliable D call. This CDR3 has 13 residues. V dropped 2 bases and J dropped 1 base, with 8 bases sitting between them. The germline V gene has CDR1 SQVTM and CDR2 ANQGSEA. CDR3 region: CSVERRTNTEAFF. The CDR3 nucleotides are TGCAGCGTTGAAAGGCGGACGAACACTGAAGCTTTCTTT.

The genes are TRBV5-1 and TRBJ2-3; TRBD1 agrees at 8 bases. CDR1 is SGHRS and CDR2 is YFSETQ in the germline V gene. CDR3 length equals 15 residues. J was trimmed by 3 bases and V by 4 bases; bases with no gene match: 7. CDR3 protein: CASSPGQAETDTQYF. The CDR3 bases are TGCGCCAGCAGCCCGGGACAGGCGGAGACAGATACGCAGTATTTT.